Below, 9 T cell receptor beta chains from the same sample are listed, as sequenced in a study of T-cell memory formation after mild COVID-19. TCRdb re-derived calls from the 5' RACE reads in MiXCR, one entry per CDR3 protein. Among 450,000 to 650,000 distinct CDR3 sequences, 20% were seen once, and the ten largest hold around 13%. Sequencing was performed on PBMCs or a T cell subset sorted from them (not recorded which). Receptors originate from an adult woman who had mild COVID-19 (a few samples of this study predate the infection). Cell type and time point are not known.

CDR3 bases: TGTGCCAGCAGACTCCCCCCGGGTGCCTGGCAGTTCTTC. Its translation: CASRLPPGAWQFF. The chain employs TRBV12-3 or TRBV12-4 and TRBJ2-1; D call uncertain. This CDR3 region has 13 residues. Trimming stripped 6 bases from V and 12 bases from J, with 18 bases between.

This chain links TRBV3-1 with TRBJ1-1; D remains unclear. The CDR3 runs to 15 residues. V was shortened by 5 bases and J by 8 bases, with 21 bases between the two germline ends. Per the germline V gene, CDR1 is LGHDT and CDR2 is YNNKEL (reference sequence). The CDR3 protein is CASSIIGSRVLEAFF. The CDR3 nucleotides are TGTGCCAGCAGCATTATAGGCAGTCGGGTTCTGGAAGCTTTCTTT.

The sample holds a few counts of this clonotype. This rearrangement joins TRBV24-1 to TRBJ2-5; 9 bases are a match to TRBD1. The CDR3 runs to 16 residues. CDR1 is KGHDR, CDR2 SFDVKD, per germline. After removal of 3 bases from V and 5 bases from J, the junction contained 9 bases not matched to a gene. The CDR3 nucleotides read TGTGCCACCAGTGATCCCGCGGGACAGGGTGCGGAGACCCAGTACTTC. Protein: CATSDPAGQGAETQYF.

The rearrangement links TRBV6-1 to TRBJ2-2; possible D gene TRBD2, 5 bases. Trimming left V 2 bases short and J 6 bases short, with 16 bases between. The CDR3 covers 16 residues. Germline V gene lookup returns CDR1 MNHNS and CDR2 SASEGT. CDR3 coding DNA: TGTGCCAGCAGTGAACCTGGACTTGGTTTAGCCGGGGAGCTGTTTTTT. It encodes CASSEPGLGLAGELFF.

The chain carries TRBV20-1 and TRBJ1-1; D is unclear. The germline CDR1 and CDR2 sequences are DFQATT and SNEGSKA (reference sequence). Trimming took 5 bases from V and 1 from J, leaving 11 bases between them. This CDR3 is built from 13 residues. Here the CDR3 reads CSAPKGTNTEAFF. CDR3 bases: TGCAGTGCTCCAAAGGGAACGAACACTGAAGCTTTCTTT.

This clonotype has more than one count but fewer than ten. V and J are TRBV7-6 and TRBJ1-1, with D tentatively TRBD1 (6 bases). The V end was cut by 4 bases, the J end by 2 bases, with 23 bases between. The CDR3 is made up of 18 amino acids. Germline V gene sequence: CDR1 SGHVS, CDR2 FNYEAQ. CDR3 loop: CASSSSASGVNSNTEAFF. As DNA, the CDR3 is TGTGCCAGCAGCTCAAGCGCATCAGGGGTCAATTCAAACACTGAAGCTTTCTTT.

A few counts support this clonotype. The genes are TRBV9 and TRBJ2-7; no definite D call. Germline V gives CDR1 SGDLS, CDR2 YYNGEE. V lost 0 bases and J 2 bases, leaving 12 bases between the germline ends. CDR3 length equals 15 residues. CDR3 nucleotide sequence: TGTGCCAGCAGCGTAGCTGCAGCCTCCACCTACGAGCAGTACTTC. Translating it yields CASSVAAASTYEQYF.

The chain combines TRBV10-3 with TRBJ2-7; D is unresolved. CDR1 and CDR2 (germline): ENHRY, SYGVKD. CDR3 length: 13 amino acids. V lost 3 bases and J 4 bases, leaving 10 bases between the germline ends. The CDR3 DNA sequence: TGTGCCATCAGTGATGGGCATGGTTACGAGCAGTACTTC. Translated, it gives CAISDGHGYEQYF.

The V call is TRBV2, the J call TRBJ2-1; a possible D gene is TRBD2 (6 bases). The germline V gene encodes CDR1 SNHLY and CDR2 FYNNEI. Trimming removed 6 bases at V and 5 bases at J, with 20 bases between. The CDR3 loop spans 16 amino acids. CDR3 in amino acids: CASRTSPRRIDNEQFF. DNA for the CDR3: TGTGCCAGCAGGACTAGTCCCCGACGAATTGACAATGAGCAGTTCTTC. The full variable domain, its missing parts supplied by reference TRBV2 and TRBJ2-1, is EPEVTQTPSHQVTQMGQEVILRCVPISNHLYFYWYRQILGQKVEFLVSFYNNEISEKSEIFDDQFSVERPDGSNFTLKIRSTKLEDSAMYFCASRTSPRRIDNEQFFGPGTRLTVL.